These 14 T cell receptor beta chains originate from one sample sequenced in a study of cytotoxic CD8 clonotypes in ibrutinib-treated CLL. Data came from immunoSEQ multiplex PCR; TCRdb stores just in-frame clones and leaves some out. The data hold about 58,000 clones, with about 72% observed a single time. Sequenced material: PBMCs, taken after 12 months of ibrutinib treatment. These receptors came from a human donor with chronic lymphocytic leukemia.

This clone appeared once. This chain joins TRBV2 and TRBJ2-6, with TRBD1 matching over 10 bases. J was trimmed by 0 bases and V by 3 bases; bases with no gene match: 8. The CDR3 sequence is 19 residues long. Germline CDR1 reads SNHLY; CDR2 reads FYNNEI. CDR3 residues: CASSELPGQGISGANVLTF. The CDR3 coding sequence is TGTGCCAGCAGTGAGCTTCCGGGACAGGGGATCTCTGGGGCCAACGTCCTGACTTTC.

The chain uses TRBV7-9 and TRBJ2-7; TRBD2 agrees at 12 bases. V was clipped by 6 bases and J by 5 bases; unmatched bases: 11. Germline V CDR1 and CDR2: SEHNR, FQNEAQ (reference sequence). The CDR3 runs to 16 residues. CDR3: CASRRGLAGGPDEQYF. The CDR3, as DNA: TGTGCCAGCAGGAGGGGTCTAGCGGGAGGGCCGGACGAGCAGTACTTC. Supplemented by reference TRBV7-9 and TRBJ2-7, the full variable domain reads DTGVSQNPRHKITKRGQNVTFRCDPISEHNRLYWYRQTLGQGPEFLTYFQNEAQLEKSRLLSDRFSAERPKGSFSTLEIQRTEQGDSAMYLCASRRGLAGGPDEQYFGPGTRLTVT.

This chain uses TRBV6-1 with TRBJ2-1, with unresolved D. V was pared by 3 bases and J by 7 bases, with 16 bases between. The CDR3 runs to 15 residues. The germline gives CDR1 MNHNS, CDR2 SASEGT. In DNA form, the CDR3 reads TGTGCCAGCAGTGACCGGTCAGGCGGAAGTAATGAGCAGTTCTTC. Its protein is CASSDRSGGSNEQFF.

This clone appeared a few times. The chain uses TRBV7-2 and TRBJ1-1, with a possible D match to TRBD1 (5 bases). The CDR3 loop spans 14 amino acids. V lost 6 bases and J 0 bases, leaving 11 bases between the germline ends. Germline CDR1 is SGHTA and CDR2 is FQGNSA. The CDR3 spells CASRGDAVNTEAFF. DNA for the CDR3: TGTGCCAGCAGGGGGGACGCAGTGAACACTGAAGCTTTCTTT.

About this clone itself: One end of the junction varies from germline; a read error may be responsible. This chain joins TRBV4-1 and TRBJ2-1, with 7 positions matching TRBD2. Germline loops: CDR1 MGHRA, CDR2 YSYEKL. This CDR3 contains 14 residues. Here the CDR3 reads CASSQMGPAREYLF. The CDR3 DNA follows: TGCGCCAGCAGCCAGATGGGGCCGGCGCGGGAGTACCTCTTC.

The genes are TRBV11-2 and TRBJ2-7; D ambiguous. V was trimmed by 5 bases and J by 3 bases, leaving 8 bases between them. The CDR3 is 12 residues long. Germline assignment: CDR1 SGHAT and CDR2 FQNNGV. The CDR3 bases are TGTGCCAGCAGCGCCCTGCACTACGAGCAGTACTTC. It yields the protein CASSALHYEQYF. Drawing the rest from reference TRBV11-2 and TRBJ2-7, the complete variable domain is EAGVAQSPRYKIIEKRQSVAFWCNPISGHATLYWYQQILGQGPKLLIQFQNNGVVDDSQLPKDRFSAERLKGVDSTLKIQPAKLEDSAVYLCASSALHYEQYFGPGTRLTVT.

V is TRBV9 and J is TRBJ2-1, with 13 bases fitting TRBD2. V lost 4 bases to trimming and J lost 7 bases; unmatched junction nucleotides: 5. Germline CDR1 and CDR2: SGDLS and YYNGEE. CDR3 length equals 15 residues. The CDR3 nucleotides are TGTGCCAGCAGCCGACTAGCGGGAGGTCGGAATGAGCAGTTCTTC. Protein product: CASSRLAGGRNEQFF.

The chain recombines TRBV29-1 with TRBJ2-3, with 9 bases identical to TRBD2. V lost 2 bases, J lost 3 bases, and 9 bases stayed unmatched. Germline assignment: CDR1 SQVTM and CDR2 ANQGSEA. This CDR3 contains 16 residues. The CDR3 DNA reads TGCAGCGTTGAACGGGGGTCGAGCGGGAGGACAGATACGCAGTATTTT. This gives the protein CSVERGSSGRTDTQYF.

The chain couples TRBV25-1 to TRBJ2-1; possible D gene TRBD1, 6 bases. The CDR3 sequence is 14 residues long. The V end lost 3 bases, the J end lost 9 bases, and 15 bases lay between the germline ends. Germline values: CDR1 MGHDK, CDR2 SYGVNS. CDR3 region: CASSEPGQSSEQFF. The CDR3 region has the DNA TGTGCCAGCAGTGAGCCGGGACAATCTAGTGAGCAGTTCTTC.

This clone showed up just a few times. The V and J genes are TRBV11-2 and TRBJ2-7; 12 bases fit TRBD1. The junction had 2 bases not matched to a gene; V was cut back by 0 bases and J by 8 bases. The CDR3 sequence is 14 residues long. Germline-derived CDR1 and CDR2 are SGHAT and FQNNGV. In DNA, the CDR3 is TGTGCCAGCAGCTTAGAGGGACAGGGGGCGCAGCAGTACTTC. Residues: CASSLEGQGAQQYF.

The chain combines TRBV19 with TRBJ2-1; a weak D match, TRBD2 (6 bases). Germline-derived CDR1 and CDR2 are LNHDA and SQIVND (reference sequence). The V gene lost 1 base and the J gene lost 10 bases, with 11 bases spanning the gap. CDR3 length: 13 residues. CDR3: CASSIASGGEQFF. CDR3 DNA sequence: TGTGCCAGTAGTATAGCGAGTGGGGGGGAGCAGTTCTTC.

The V gene is TRBV6-5, the J gene TRBJ2-7, with D maybe TRBD1 (6 bases). Germline V CDR1 and CDR2: MNHEY, SVGAGI. This CDR3 comprises 11 residues. The germline V and J ends were trimmed by 5 bases and 6 bases, with 8 bases remaining between them. The chain's CDR3 is CASSQGSEQYF. CDR3 DNA sequence: TGTGCCAGCAGTCAGGGGAGCGAGCAGTACTTC.

This clone was found a few times. This sequence joins TRBV11-3 and TRBJ2-1, with 11 bases identical to TRBD2. This CDR3 comprises 16 residues. The junction had 10 bases not matched to a gene; V was cut back by 5 bases and J by 7 bases. Germline CDR1 reads SGHNT; CDR2 reads YENEEA. In nucleotides, the CDR3 is TGTGCCAGCAGCGCGTATGGGACTAGCGGACGGAATGAGCAGTTCTTC. This sequence encodes CASSAYGTSGRNEQFF.

V usage is TRBV6-6 and J usage is TRBJ2-7; weak D call: TRBD2 (6 bases). The CDR3 has 14 residues. Germline CDR1 MNHNY, CDR2 SVGAGI (reference sequence). V gave up 0 bases and J gave up 2 bases, with 8 bases separating them. The CDR3 region is CASSYSGGPYEQYF. The CDR3, as DNA: TGTGCCAGCAGTTACTCCGGGGGACCCTACGAGCAGTACTTC.